A single sample gave rise to the 20 T cell receptor beta chains below, sequenced in a study of blood T cell repertoires in COVID-19. The data were produced by immunoSEQ multiplex PCR, yet TCRdb's version contains in-frame clones alone and is incomplete. The sample carries under 35,000 clones, around 86% recorded once. The source material was peripheral blood. These receptors were obtained from a woman aged 60-75 years with active COVID-19.

The gene calls are TRBV5-1 and TRBJ1-6, with 7 bases matching TRBD1. V shed 1 base and J 7 bases; nucleotides not matched to a gene: 8. The germline V gene encodes CDR1 SGHRS and CDR2 YFSETQ. The CDR3 has 16 residues. CDR3 residues: CASSLTWTGNNSPLHF. The CDR3 region has the DNA TGCGCCAGCAGCTTGACGTGGACAGGAAACAATTCACCCCTCCACTTT.

The J gene is TRBJ1-2, the V gene TRBV30; 9 bases map to TRBD1. The germline V gene has CDR1 GTSNPN and CDR2 SVGIG (reference sequence). Trimming removed 4 bases from V and 8 bases from J; junction bases left unmatched: 11. The CDR3 sequence is 14 residues long. The CDR3 DNA is TGTGCCTGGACTCGACACAGGGGGCAGGGGGGCTACACCTTC. Its protein is CAWTRHRGQGGYTF.

The CDR3 DNA reads as TGCGCCAGCAGCTTTGGGACAGTTTCATCAGATACGCAGTATTTT. Translated, it gives CASSFGTVSSDTQYF. J is TRBJ2-3 and V is TRBV5-1, with 7 bases that match TRBD1. The CDR3 is 15 residues long. From germline, CDR1 is SGHRS and CDR2 YFSETQ. After removal of 2 bases from V and 4 bases from J, the junction contained 7 bases not matched to a gene.

The chain employs TRBV7-3 and TRBJ2-2; TRBD1 aligns across 8 bases. CDR1 is SGHTA, CDR2 FQGTGA, per germline. With V trimmed by 8 bases and J by 11 bases, 13 bases remained unmatched. The CDR3 has 14 residues. The CDR3 sequence: CASGRDRYSGELFF. CDR3 DNA sequence: TGTGCCAGCGGCCGGGACAGGTATTCGGGTGAGCTGTTTTTT. The variable domain in full, with the rest retrieved from reference TRBV7-3 and TRBJ2-2, is GAGVSQTPSNKVTEKGKYVELRCDPISGHTALYWYRQSLGQGPEFLIYFQGTGAADDSGLPNDRFFAVRPEGSVSTLKIQRTERGDSAVYLCASGRDRYSGELFFGEGSRLTVL.

V is TRBV28 and J is TRBJ2-1; perhaps TRBD2 as D (6 bases). The V gene's germline CDR1 is MDHEN and CDR2 SYDVKM. The V and J ends lost 7 bases and 6 bases respectively, with 19 bases between them. The CDR3 runs to 15 residues. The CDR3 bases are TGTGCCAGCACCGCCAAGGGACGGGAGTCCAATGAGCAGTTCTTC. Its translation: CASTAKGRESNEQFF.

This chain joins TRBV15 and TRBJ2-5, with 8 nucleotides matching TRBD2. Germline trimming cut 0 bases from V and 4 bases from J; bases unmatched to any gene: 7. The CDR3 sequence is 16 residues long. CDR1 LNHNV and CDR2 YYDKDF come from the germline V gene (reference sequence). The CDR3 region has the DNA TGTGCCACCAGCAGAGATCGGGGGGGAGGGCTAGAGACCCAGTACTTC. This sequence encodes CATSRDRGGGLETQYF.

The CDR3 loop reads CSASFPQGMYYGYTF. The CDR3 DNA sequence: TGCAGTGCTAGTTTCCCCCAGGGGATGTACTATGGCTACACCTTC. V usage is TRBV20-1 and J usage is TRBJ1-2, with D possibly TRBD1 on 6 matching bases. Looked up from germline, CDR1 is DFQATT and CDR2 is SNEGSKA (reference sequence). This CDR3 is built from 15 residues. V shed 3 bases and J shed 3 bases, with 17 bases lying between them.

V gene TRBV7-2 combines with J gene TRBJ1-5; 7 bases align to TRBD1. V trimming: 1 base; J trimming: 3 bases; junction bases outside the gene matches: 6. The CDR3 runs to 16 residues. The germline gives CDR1 SGHTA, CDR2 FQGNSA. The CDR3 DNA is TGTGCCAGCAGCTTAGTCGGGACAGATAACAATCAGCCCCAGCATTTT. This translates into CASSLVGTDNNQPQHF.

The chain recombines TRBV19 with TRBJ1-1; TRBD1 matches at 8 bases. The CDR3 runs 17 residues. Germline values: CDR1 LNHDA, CDR2 SQIVND (reference sequence). V shed 6 bases and J 4 bases; nucleotides not matched to a gene: 16. The DNA for the CDR3 is TGTGCCAGTAGGGACCCAAAGACAGGGGTTATCGTCACTGAAGCTTTCTTT. It specifies CASRDPKTGVIVTEAFF.

This chain links TRBV6-6 with TRBJ2-7; 9 bases are a match to TRBD1. The CDR3 extends over 13 amino acids. The germline gives CDR1 MNHNY, CDR2 SVGAGI (reference sequence). V lost 1 base to trimming and J lost 5 bases; unmatched junction nucleotides: 0. The CDR3 loop reads CASSYWDRDEQYF. Written as DNA, the CDR3 is TGTGCCAGCAGTTACTGGGACAGGGACGAGCAGTACTTC.

This clone was seen a single time. This chain links TRBV5-1 with TRBJ2-5; 12 nucleotides line up with TRBD2. Germline V gives CDR1 SGHRS, CDR2 YFSETQ. This CDR3 has 19 residues. V was clipped by 0 bases and J by 1 base; unmatched bases: 10. The CDR3 bases are TGCGCCAGCAGCTTGGGACTAGCGGGAGACGTGAAGAGCCAAGAGACCCAGTACTTC. Translation: CASSLGLAGDVKSQETQYF.

J is TRBJ1-2 and V is TRBV5-6; TRBD1 agrees at 7 bases. The CDR3 extends over 14 amino acids. The ends lost 4 bases at V and 2 bases at J; junction bases unmatched: 5. Germline V gives CDR1 SGHDT, CDR2 YYEEEE. Written as DNA, the CDR3 is TGTGCCAGCAGCCCTACGGGACAGAACTATGGCTACACCTTC. This encodes CASSPTGQNYGYTF.

The count of this clone is one. The rearrangement uses TRBV7-6 and TRBJ2-5, with 8 bases identical to TRBD2. The CDR3 length is 14 residues. J gave up 0 bases and V 5 bases, and 2 bases lay outside the gene matches. Germline V lookup: CDR1 SGHVS, CDR2 FNYEAQ. The CDR3 region is CASSQRGNQETQYF. The CDR3 DNA follows: TGTGCCAGCAGCCAGCGGGGGAACCAAGAGACCCAGTACTTC.

The chain joins TRBV28 to TRBJ1-2, with 9 bases matching TRBD1. In germline, CDR1 is MDHEN, CDR2 SYDVKM. CDR3 length equals 16 residues. Losses at the gene ends were 4 bases for V and 2 bases for J; bases not matched to a gene: 8. In DNA, the CDR3 is TGTGCCAGCAGTTGGCCAAAGACAGGGGGAAACTATGGCTACACCTTC. Protein: CASSWPKTGGNYGYTF.

The chain combines TRBV6-5 with TRBJ2-7; D is perhaps TRBD1 (6 bases). V dropped 6 bases and J dropped 2 bases, with 11 bases sitting between them. Germline-derived CDR1 and CDR2 are MNHEY and SVGAGI. The CDR3 spans 13 residues. The CDR3 protein is CASRRQAAYEQYF. In DNA, the CDR3 is TGTGCCAGCAGAAGACAGGCTGCCTACGAGCAGTACTTC.

The chain combines TRBV5-1 with TRBJ1-1; D ambiguous. V was cut by 7 bases and J by 1 base, with 14 bases left in between. Looked up from germline, CDR1 is SGHRS and CDR2 is YFSETQ. This CDR3 region has 14 residues. CDR3 nucleotides: TGCGCCAGCCATTCCCAAGACACGAACACTGAAGCTTTCTTT. Residues: CASHSQDTNTEAFF.

This chain uses TRBV28 with TRBJ2-2; D is unresolved. Germline CDR1 is MDHEN and CDR2 is SYDVKM. CDR3 length: 16 amino acids. The V gene lost 0 bases and the J gene lost 4 bases, with 12 bases spanning the gap. The CDR3 protein is CASSLWHSSFTGELFF. In DNA, the CDR3 is TGTGCCAGCAGTTTATGGCACAGTAGTTTCACCGGGGAGCTGTTTTTT.

The V and J genes are TRBV3-1 (or the pseudogene TRBV3-2) and TRBJ2-2; unclear D gene. The ends were cut back, 1 base at V and 4 bases at J, with 13 bases in the middle. This CDR3 has 16 residues. Germline CDR1 is LGHDT and CDR2 is YNNKEL (reference sequence). CDR3 sequence (DNA): TGTGCCAGCAGCCAAGCGATTGCTACCCGCACCGGGGAGCTGTTTTTT. It yields the protein CASSQAIATRTGELFF.

CDR3 loop: CASRAGVKYEQYF. CDR3 in DNA: TGTGCCAGCAGGGCAGGGGTAAAATACGAGCAGTACTTC. The chain joins TRBV28 to TRBJ2-7; perhaps TRBD1 as D (6 bases). V lost 6 bases and J lost 4, with 13 bases in between. From germline, CDR1 is MDHEN and CDR2 SYDVKM. The CDR3 length is 13 residues.

The rearrangement uses TRBV7-9 and TRBJ2-1; 13 bases match TRBD2. After removal of 6 bases from V and 13 bases from J, the junction contained 12 bases not matched to a gene. Germline V gene lookup returns CDR1 SEHNR and CDR2 FQNEAQ (reference sequence). The CDR3 covers 15 residues. The CDR3 sequence is CASRDTSGRGSRQFF. Written as DNA, the CDR3 is TGTGCCAGCAGAGATACTAGCGGGAGGGGTTCCCGACAGTTCTTC.